One sample yielded the 24 T cell receptor beta chains listed below, sequenced in a study of T cells after yellow fever vaccination (dated 2019 in TCRdb). Libraries came from 5' RACE. Instrument on record: Illumina NovaSeq 6000. The public reads were reprocessed in TCRdb via fastp at Q25 and MiXCR, keeping in-frame beta chains. Rows merge per CDR3 protein into single entries with the most common DNA and genes. Present in this sample are 150,000 to 200,000 distinct CDR3 sequences, approximately 10% of which were seen just once. The biggest ten clones account for about a third of the sample. The treatment or condition label of this sample denotes: live attenuated yellow fever vaccine strain. The sample was CD8+ T cells sorted from PBMCs, taken 45 days after the yellow fever booster vaccination. Every receptor here comes from a man between 18 and 35 years old who received the YFV17D yellow fever vaccine.

This clonotype showed up many times. This chain joins TRBV6-5 and TRBJ2-5; possibly TRBD1 for D (6 bases). CDR1 is MNHEY, CDR2 SVGAGI, per germline. V was cut by 4 bases and J by 3 bases, with 21 bases left in between. The CDR3 has 17 residues. CDR3 nucleotides: TGTGCCAGCAGTTTGTTAGGGGGACCAGTTAACGAAGAGACCCAGTACTTC. Residues: CASSLLGGPVNEETQYF.

This clonotype appeared a few times. The chain uses TRBV29-1 and TRBJ2-2; TRBD2 matches at 7 bases. J gave up 1 base and V 4 bases, and 6 bases lay outside the gene matches. Germline CDR1 SQVTM, CDR2 ANQGSEA. The CDR3 is made up of 15 amino acids. CDR3 sequence: CSVGGAGLNTGELFF. The DNA of the CDR3 is TGCAGCGTTGGGGGAGCGGGGCTGAACACCGGGGAGCTGTTTTTT.

The V gene is TRBV6-2 or TRBV6-3, the J gene TRBJ2-3; D not resolved. The CDR3 has 12 amino acids. V lost 2 bases, J lost 6 bases, and 6 bases lay in between. In germline, CDR1 is MNHEY, CDR2 SVGEGT. CDR3 in amino acids: CASSYGDDTQYF. CDR3 nucleotide sequence: TGTGCCAGCAGTTACGGGGATGATACGCAGTATTTT.

The gene calls are TRBV11-2 and TRBJ2-1; 11 bases fit TRBD2. The CDR3 spans 15 residues. Germline CDR1 SGHAT, CDR2 FQNNGV. With 6 bases clipped from V and 9 bases from J, the junction kept 10 bases outside the gene matches. The CDR3 here is CASRDGLAGAFEQFF. The CDR3, as DNA: TGTGCCAGCAGGGATGGACTAGCGGGTGCGTTTGAGCAGTTCTTC.

This clonotype was seen only a few times. The gene calls are TRBV12-3 or TRBV12-4 and TRBJ2-3; D may be TRBD1 (6 bases). The CDR3 is made up of 14 amino acids. V lost 7 bases and J 0 bases, leaving 11 bases between the germline ends. The CDR3 is CASKETGSTDTQYF. In DNA, the CDR3 is TGTGCCAGCAAAGAGACAGGCAGCACAGATACGCAGTATTTT.

This clonotype was detected only a few times. The rearrangement joins TRBV30 to TRBJ2-2; D remains unclear. Trimming left V 4 bases short and J 2 bases short, with 2 bases between. Germline values: CDR1 GTSNPN, CDR2 SVGIG (reference sequence). The CDR3 has 11 amino acids. The DNA for the CDR3 is TGTGCCTGGACCAACACCGGGGAGCTGTTTTTT. Protein sequence: CAWTNTGELFF.

This clonotype has a count of ten or more. The chain combines TRBV9 with TRBJ2-7; D call uncertain. Trimming cost V 3 bases and J 2 bases, with 15 bases left between them. The CDR3 consists of 15 residues. Per germline, CDR1 SGDLS and CDR2 YYNGEE. The CDR3 here is CASSADVSRAYEQYF. The DNA of the CDR3 is TGTGCCAGCAGCGCGGACGTCAGCCGGGCCTACGAGCAGTACTTC.

V is TRBV6-5 and J is TRBJ2-6; D is unclear. The CDR3 runs 13 residues. Germline CDR1 is MNHEY and CDR2 is SVGAGI. V was shortened by 7 bases and J by 1 base, with 5 bases between the two germline ends. The CDR3 DNA reads TGTGCCAGCAAGTATTCTGGGGCCAACGTCCTGACTTTC. Protein sequence: CASKYSGANVLTF.

This chain joins TRBV7-2 and TRBJ2-7; the D gene is possibly TRBD2 (7 bases). Trimming took 5 bases from V and 4 from J, leaving 18 bases between them. The germline CDR1 and CDR2 sequences are SGHTA and FQGNSA. The CDR3 extends over 15 amino acids. This CDR3 is CASSASGGYTYEQYF. For the CDR3, the DNA is TGTGCCAGCAGCGCCTCGGGGGGCTACACTTACGAGCAGTACTTC.

Ten or more counts support this clonotype. The V gene is TRBV4-1, the J gene TRBJ1-1, with 7 nucleotides matching TRBD1. Unmatched junction bases numbered 16, after V lost 2 bases and J lost 10 bases. Germline CDR1 is MGHRA and CDR2 is YSYEKL. This CDR3 region has 16 residues. Here the CDR3 DNA reads TGCGCCAGCAGCCAACGCTTTGTGACAGGGTTCTTAGCAGCTTTCTTT. Translating gives CASSQRFVTGFLAAFF.

This clonotype turned up a few times. The chain employs TRBV9 and TRBJ2-4; possible D gene TRBD1, 6 bases. This CDR3 has 12 amino acids. CDR1 and CDR2 from the germline V gene are SGDLS and YYNGEE. Trimming stripped 3 bases from V and 11 bases from J, with 12 bases between. This chain's CDR3 is CASSGDRQVQYF. The CDR3 bases are TGTGCCAGCAGCGGGGACCGACAGGTTCAGTACTTC. Looking up the rest from reference TRBV9 and TRBJ2-4 gives the full variable domain: DSGVTQTPKHLITATGQRVTLRCSPRSGDLSVYWYQQSLDQGLQFLIQYYNGEERAKGNILERFSAQQFPDLHSELNLSSLELGDSALYFCASSGDRQVQYFGAGTRLSVL.

The chain joins TRBV19 to TRBJ2-7; unclear D gene. CDR1 is LNHDA and CDR2 is SQIVND in the germline V gene (reference sequence). This CDR3 has 13 residues. Deletions cut 8 bases from V and 6 bases from J, with 17 bases between. The CDR3 here is CASPEDGSSEQYF. The DNA for the CDR3 is TGTGCCAGTCCCGAAGACGGAAGCTCCGAGCAGTACTTC.

This clonotype showed up just a few times. V gene TRBV7-2 combines with J gene TRBJ1-2, with a weak D call TRBD1 (6 bases). CDR1 and CDR2 (germline): SGHTA, FQGNSA. V was clipped by 1 base and J by 4 bases, with 7 bases between them. CDR3 length equals 13 residues. In DNA, the CDR3 is TGTGCCAGCAGCTTAGAGGACAGCTATGGCTACACCTTC. It encodes CASSLEDSYGYTF.

CDR3 in DNA: TGTGCCAGCAGTGCTACCCCGGGACAGGGCACAGATACGCAGTATTTT. It yields the protein CASSATPGQGTDTQYF. The chain is built from TRBV6-1 and TRBJ2-3; 8 nucleotides agree with TRBD1. CDR3 length equals 16 residues. CDR1 MNHNS and CDR2 SASEGT come from the germline V gene. J was trimmed by 1 base and V by 4 bases; bases with no gene match: 7.

This clonotype was seen only a few times. V gene TRBV29-1 combines with J gene TRBJ1-1; D is ambiguous. The CDR3 consists of 12 residues. Between the trimmed V and J ends, which lost 4 bases and 0 bases, there was a span of 6 bases. CDR1 is SQVTM, CDR2 ANQGSEA, per germline. The CDR3 sequence: CSVVVLNTEAFF. The CDR3 coding sequence is TGCAGCGTTGTAGTACTGAACACTGAAGCTTTCTTT.

The chain links TRBV24-1 to TRBJ2-5; D is uncertain. There are 13 residues in the CDR3. CDR1 is KGHDR and CDR2 is SFDVKD in the germline V gene. V was trimmed by 3 bases and J by 1 base, leaving 5 bases between them. The CDR3 region has the DNA TGTGCCACCAGTGATCACAGCCAAGAGACCCAGTACTTC. The encoded protein is CATSDHSQETQYF.

The chain links TRBV5-1 to TRBJ2-7; maybe TRBD2 (5 bases). V gave up 4 bases and J gave up 7 bases, with 12 bases separating them. Looked up from germline, CDR1 is SGHRS and CDR2 is YFSETQ. The length of the CDR3 is 12 residues. CDR3 sequence: CASSGGGREQYF. The CDR3 DNA reads TGCGCCAGCAGCGGCGGAGGCCGGGAGCAGTACTTC.

This chain uses TRBV29-1 with TRBJ1-4, with TRBD1 matching 7 bases. The CDR3 is 12 residues long. Germline V lookup: CDR1 SQVTM, CDR2 ANQGSEA. With 7 bases clipped from V and 8 bases from J, the junction kept 7 bases outside the gene matches. CDR3 coding DNA: TGCAGCGCCACAGGGGAGGGCGAAAAACTGTTTTTT. The encoded protein is CSATGEGEKLFF.

This clonotype was seen only a few times. This rearrangement joins TRBV7-6 to TRBJ2-2; 11 nucleotides line up with TRBD2. The CDR3 covers 15 residues. With 7 bases clipped from V and 7 bases from J, the junction kept 8 bases outside the gene matches. From germline, CDR1 is SGHVS and CDR2 FNYEAQ. The chain's CDR3 is CASTWEGTSGGELFF. The DNA of the CDR3 is TGTGCCAGCACCTGGGAAGGGACTAGCGGCGGGGAGCTGTTTTTT.

The chain carries TRBV4-1 and TRBJ2-1, with D perhaps assigned TRBD1 or TRBD2 (6 bases each). The CDR3 contains 14 residues. The germline V gene encodes CDR1 MGHRA and CDR2 YSYEKL. Trimming pared 1 base from V and 9 bases from J, leaving 13 bases between. In DNA, the CDR3 is TGCGCCAGCAGCCAAGCCGGGGGCCCGGGTGAGCAGTTCTTC. Translation gives CASSQAGGPGEQFF.

V and J are TRBV10-3 and TRBJ2-1; TRBD1 aligns across 7 bases. This CDR3 region has 13 residues. After removal of 10 bases from V and 6 bases from J, the junction contained 9 bases not matched to a gene. CDR1 and CDR2 (germline): ENHRY, SYGVKD. CDR3 DNA sequence: TGTGCCACCAGACAGGGAGAGGGCAATGAGCAGTTCTTC. As protein: CATRQGEGNEQFF.

This clonotype turned up a few times. This sequence joins TRBV7-9 and TRBJ2-7, with D perhaps matching TRBD1 (6 bases). Per the germline V gene, CDR1 is SEHNR and CDR2 is FQNEAQ (reference sequence). The CDR3 consists of 14 residues. V was cut by 3 bases and J by 2 bases, with 11 bases left in between. The CDR3 loop reads CASSLDSPTYEQYF. CDR3 bases: TGTGCCAGCAGCTTGGACAGCCCAACCTACGAGCAGTACTTC.

This clonotype was observed a handful of times. This chain joins TRBV3-1 and TRBJ2-7, with 7 bases fitting TRBD1. With V trimmed by 1 base and J by 3 bases, 0 bases remained unmatched. Germline CDR1 and CDR2: LGHDT and YNNKEL (reference sequence). CDR3 size: 13 residues. This CDR3 is CASSQGDSYEQYF. As DNA, the CDR3 is TGTGCCAGCAGCCAAGGGGACAGCTACGAGCAGTACTTC.

The chain has TRBV7-9 and TRBJ1-2; D might be TRBD1 (6 bases). V lost 0 bases, J lost 7 bases, and 18 bases lay in between. The germline gives CDR1 SEHNR, CDR2 FQNEAQ (reference sequence). The CDR3 loop spans 16 amino acids. The CDR3 region is CASSLARTEKFRGYTF. CDR3 coding DNA: TGTGCCAGCAGCTTAGCGCGGACAGAAAAGTTTCGTGGCTACACCTTC. Full variable domain (rest looked up from reference TRBV7-9 and TRBJ1-2): DTGVSQNPRHKITKRGQNVTFRCDPISEHNRLYWYRQTLGQGPEFLTYFQNEAQLEKSRLLSDRFSAERPKGSFSTLEIQRTEQGDSAMYLCASSLARTEKFRGYTFGSGTRLTVV.